This TCR beta chain was documented in a study of shared clonotypes between healthy human individuals. Study in general: Donor composition was two women and three men, aged 18 to 49. Study observations and caveats: Naive CD4 clonotypes were shared across several donors at roughly 5%.

Per germline, CDR1 KGHSH and CDR2 LQKENI. The CDR3 is 16 amino acids. V lost 7 bases to trimming and J lost 6 bases; unmatched junction nucleotides: 15. Using immunoSEQ multiplex PCR, the repertoire was profiled, and TCRdb retains in-frame clones only, with some absent. The table lists 1.4 million or so clones, approximately 98.5% of them singletons. To note about this clone: Antigen: not known.

The TCR originated in a man between 25 and 39 years old in good health. The rearrangement uses TRBV18 and TRBJ2-1; 7 bases align to TRBD1. Sequences were obtained from naive CD4+ T cells sorted from blood. Regarding subset: CD45RA+ positively selected. CDR3 amino acids: CASYGKNKGAVNEQFF. Written as DNA, the CDR3 is TGTGCCAGCTATGGGAAGAATAAGGGGGCAGTCAATGAGCAGTTCTTC.